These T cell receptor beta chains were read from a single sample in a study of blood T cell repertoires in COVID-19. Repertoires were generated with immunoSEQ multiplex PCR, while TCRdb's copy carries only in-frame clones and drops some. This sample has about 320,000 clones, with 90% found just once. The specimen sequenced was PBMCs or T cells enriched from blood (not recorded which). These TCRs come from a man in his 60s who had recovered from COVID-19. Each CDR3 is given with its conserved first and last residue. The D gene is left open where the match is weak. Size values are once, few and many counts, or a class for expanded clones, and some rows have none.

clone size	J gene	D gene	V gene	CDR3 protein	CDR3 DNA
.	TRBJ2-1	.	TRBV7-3	CASSSQGNEQFF	TGTGCCAGCAGCTCGCAGGGGAATGAGCAGTTCTTC
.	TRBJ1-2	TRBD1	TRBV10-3	CAISEQSGTGGRYTF	TGTGCCATCAGTGAACAATCTGGGACAGGTGGGCGCTACACCTTC
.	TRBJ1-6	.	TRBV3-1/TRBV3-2	CASSQRGRRDSPLHF	TGTGCCAGCAGCCAAAGAGGGCGAAGAGATTCACCCCTCCACTTT
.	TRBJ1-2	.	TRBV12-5	CASGLVMGAGGYTF	TGTGCTAGTGGTTTGGTAATGGGGGCAGGAGGCTACACCTTC
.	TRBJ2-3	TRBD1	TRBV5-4	CASSSGDRRYTDTQYF	TGTGCCAGCAGCTCCGGGGACAGGAGATACACAGATACGCAGTATTTT
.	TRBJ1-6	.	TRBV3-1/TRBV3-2	CASSQVQVNSPLHF	TGTGCCAGCAGCCAAGTTCAGGTGAATTCACCCCTCCACTTT
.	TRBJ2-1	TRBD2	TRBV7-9	CASSLEAIVGLASYNEQFF	TGTGCCAGCAGCTTAGAGGCCATAGTGGGACTAGCGAGCTACAATGAGCAGTTCTTC
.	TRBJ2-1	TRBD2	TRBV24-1	CATSEGLAPNNEQFF	TGTGCCACCAGTGAGGGACTAGCGCCGAACAATGAGCAGTTCTTC
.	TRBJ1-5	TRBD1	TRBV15	CATSREDVNEWDRNQPQHF	TGTGCCACCAGCAGAGAAGACGTAAATGAATGGGACAGAAATCAGCCCCAGCATTTT
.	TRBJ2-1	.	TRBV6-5	CASSYGGSEQFF	TGTGCCAGCAGTTACGGGGGGTCTGAGCAGTTCTTC
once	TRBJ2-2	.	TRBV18	CASSPPLSDTGELFF	TGTGCCAGCTCACCACCTTTGTCGGACACCGGGGAGCTGTTTTTT
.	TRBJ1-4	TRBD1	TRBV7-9	CASSLGQPNEKLFF	TGTGCCAGCAGCTTGGGACAGCCAAATGAAAAACTGTTTTTT
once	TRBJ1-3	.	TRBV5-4	CASSYTLGRGSGNTIYF	TGTGCCAGCAGCTATACTCTGGGTCGCGGCTCTGGAAACACCATATATTTT
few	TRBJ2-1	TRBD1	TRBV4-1	CASSPRQGAYNEQFF	TGCGCCAGCAGCCCACGACAGGGGGCCTACAATGAGCAGTTCTTC
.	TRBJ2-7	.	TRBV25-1	CASSDWRGYYEQYF	TGTGCCAGCAGTGATTGGCGGGGTTACTACGAGCAGTACTTC
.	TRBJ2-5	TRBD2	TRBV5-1	CASSLEAGGPRETQYF	TGCGCCAGCAGCTTGGAAGCGGGAGGGCCCCGGGAGACCCAGTACTTC
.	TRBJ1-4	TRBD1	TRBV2	CASSGQGTNEKLFF	TGTGCCAGCAGCGGACAGGGCACTAATGAAAAACTGTTTTTT
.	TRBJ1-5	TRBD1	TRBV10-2	CASMQGVAQPQHF	TGCGCCAGCATGCAGGGGGTAGCTCAGCCCCAGCATTTT
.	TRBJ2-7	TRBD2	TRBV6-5	CASSYSSSGKYEQYF	TGTGCCAGCAGTTACTCTAGTAGCGGGAAGTACGAGCAGTACTTC
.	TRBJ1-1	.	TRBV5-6	CASSPRVSPPGFF	TGTGCCAGCAGCCCCCGAGTATCACCCCCGGGTTTCTTT
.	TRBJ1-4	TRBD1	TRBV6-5	CASSPTGGREKLFF	TGTGCCAGCAGTCCGACAGGGGGCAGAGAAAAACTGTTTTTT
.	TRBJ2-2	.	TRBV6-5	CASSSPAQINTGELFF	TGTGCCAGCAGTTCCCCTGCCCAGATCAACACCGGGGAGCTGTTTTTT